A selection of T cell receptor beta chains follows, all from one sample in a study of T cells in Graves' hyperthyroidism and ophthalmopathy. TCRdb processed the multiplex PCR reads anew with MiXCR; each CDR3 protein has one entry. Of 490,000 or so distinct CDR3 sequences detected, 46% appear once; the ten largest clones hold around two fifths. Sequences were obtained from peripheral blood or thyroid tissue (not recorded which). These receptor sequences come from an adult woman with Graves' disease, either hyperthyroidism or ophthalmopathy (not recorded which). CDR3s include the opening cysteine and the closing phenylalanine or tryptophan. A D gene is named only where the DNA matches it firmly. The listing skips clone size in some rows; elsewhere it reads once, few, many or a size class.

size	D	V	J	DNA	CDR3
.	TRBD1	TRBV12-3/TRBV12-4	TRBJ1-3	TGTGCCAGCAGTTTTATGGGACAGGACACCATATATTTT	CASSFMGQDTIYF
.	.	TRBV9	TRBJ1-2	TGTGCCAGTTCCACCCAAGAGACAGCCCACACCTTC	CASSTQETAHTF
.	.	TRBV7-6	TRBJ2-7	TGTGCCAGCAGCTTGGGGGACGGGGCCTACGAGCAGTACTTC	CASSLGDGAYEQYF
many	TRBD1	TRBV10-3	TRBJ2-7	TGTGCCATCAGGTCGGACAGGGAAAACTACGAGCAGTACTTC	CAIRSDRENYEQYF
few	.	TRBV19	TRBJ2-6	TGTGCCAGTAGTATACAGGATCCCGGGGCCAACGTCCTGACTTTC	CASSIQDPGANVLTF
few	.	TRBV10-3	TRBJ1-2	TGTGCCAGCAGAGGATTGGGTGTGTTCGGCTACACCTTC	CASRGLGVFGYTF
.	TRBD1	TRBV25-1	TRBJ1-6	TGTGCCAGCAGTTTACCCTCCGTGGACAGGGATAGCTCACCCCTCCACTTT	CASSLPSVDRDSSPLHF
many	.	TRBV10-3	TRBJ2-7	TGTGCCATCAGTGTAGCGGACTACGAGCAGTACTTC	CAISVADYEQYF
.	.	TRBV11-2	TRBJ2-7	TGTGCCAGCAGCTGGTCCCGAATTTACGAGCAGTACTTC	CASSWSRIYEQYF
.	.	TRBV7-8	TRBJ2-2	TGTGCCAGCAGCTTTAGTTCTCGTCAAATCGAGGCGTTTTTT	CASSFSSRQIEAFF
many	.	TRBV15	TRBJ2-7	TGTGCCACCAGCCCCAGGGGGGTTTCCTACGAGCAGTACTTC	CATSPRGVSYEQYF
.	TRBD1	TRBV7-9	TRBJ1-6	TGTGCCAGCAGCTCCGGGGACAGGGGTAATTCACCCCTCCACTTT	CASSSGDRGNSPLHF
.	.	TRBV10-3	TRBJ1-6	TGTGCCAGCAGTTCCGCAGTGTCGGGGGCTAATTCACCCCTCCACTTT	CASSSAVSGANSPLHF
few	.	TRBV3-1	TRBJ1-3	TGTGCCAGCAGCTCCGTCTCTGGAAACACCATATATTTT	CASSSVSGNTIYF
many	.	TRBV7-6	TRBJ1-2	TGTGCCAGCAGCTTAGAGGGAGGGGCGGATGGCTACACCTTC	CASSLEGGADGYTF
many	TRBD1	TRBV6-2/TRBV6-3	TRBJ2-5	TGTGCCAGCAGTACCGCCGGGACAGGGGAAGAGACCCAGTACTTC	CASSTAGTGEETQYF
.	TRBD1	TRBV7-9	TRBJ2-5	TGTGCCAGCAGCTTGGACAGGGGGCAGGTAGAGACCCAGTACTTC	CASSLDRGQVETQYF